These 31 T cell receptor beta chains were all obtained from the same sample, sequenced in a study of blood T cell repertoires in COVID-19. The assay was immunoSEQ multiplex PCR, and TCRdb's table has in-frame clones only and misses some. Of some 150,000 clones in the sample, around 86% were seen once. The sample comprised peripheral blood. Every receptor here comes from a man aged 65 to 85 with acute or convalescent COVID-19.

CDR3 DNA: TGTGCCAGCAGCGAAGAGACAGGGTTCGATTACGAGCAGTACTTC. It is translated as CASSEETGFDYEQYF. The V and J genes are TRBV11-2 and TRBJ2-7; TRBD1 agrees at 7 bases. CDR1 and CDR2 from the germline V gene are SGHAT and FQNNGV. The V gene end was trimmed by 5 bases and the J gene end by 4 bases; junction bases not matched to a gene: 11. The CDR3 is 15 residues long.

The V and J genes are TRBV7-2 and TRBJ1-5; tentative D call: TRBD1 (6 bases). The CDR3 loop spans 13 amino acids. Germline V lookup: CDR1 SGHTA, CDR2 FQGNSA. V gave up 5 bases and J gave up 3 bases, with 8 bases separating them. The CDR3 here is CASSRDINQPQHF. For the CDR3, the DNA is TGTGCCAGCAGCCGGGACATCAATCAGCCCCAGCATTTT.

This sequence joins TRBV6-5 and TRBJ2-3; 9 nucleotides match TRBD1. Germline CDR1 and CDR2: MNHEY and SVGAGI. The length of the CDR3 is 13 residues. V was pared by 6 bases and J by 6 bases, with 4 bases of the junction left unmatched. The CDR3 DNA is TGTGCCAGCAGGGGACAGGGAAGGGATACGCAGTATTTT. Translated, it gives CASRGQGRDTQYF.

V gene TRBV28 combines with J gene TRBJ2-7; D might be TRBD2 (6 bases). Germline CDR1 and CDR2: MDHEN and SYDVKM. Trimming pared 4 bases from V and 3 bases from J, leaving 19 bases between. CDR3 size: 16 residues. CDR3 sequence reads: CASSSLPGTGDYEQYF. CDR3 nucleotides: TGTGCCAGCAGTTCCCTCCCGGGGACGGGAGACTACGAGCAGTACTTC.

This chain's CDR3 is CASSAGTINEQFF. The CDR3 nucleotides are TGTGCCAGCAGCGCGGGGACTATCAATGAGCAGTTCTTC. The V and J genes are TRBV7-2 and TRBJ2-1; 7 nucleotides match TRBD2. The CDR3 covers 13 residues. Germline loops: CDR1 SGHTA, CDR2 FQGNSA. J was trimmed by 6 bases and V by 5 bases; bases with no gene match: 4.

The chain couples TRBV19 to TRBJ2-3; maybe TRBD1 (6 bases). Per the germline V gene, CDR1 is LNHDA and CDR2 is SQIVND (reference sequence). Trimming took 5 bases from V and 3 from J, leaving 9 bases between them. This CDR3 is built from 13 residues. CDR3 residues: CASSADRTDTQYF. The CDR3 nucleotides are TGTGCCAGTAGTGCCGACAGGACAGATACGCAGTATTTT. The whole variable domain, remainder taken from reference TRBV19 and TRBJ2-3, is DGGITQSPKYLFRKEGQNVTLSCEQNLNHDAMYWYRQDPGQGLRLIYYSQIVNDFQKGDIAEGYSVSREKKESFPLTVTSAQKNPTAFYLCASSADRTDTQYFGPGTRLTVL.

V usage is TRBV2 and J usage is TRBJ2-1; 7 bases line up with TRBD1. Unmatched junction bases numbered 3, after V lost 3 bases and J lost 4 bases. Germline V CDR1 and CDR2: SNHLY, FYNNEI. The CDR3 consists of 14 residues. Here the CDR3 reads CASSEAGGYNEQFF. The CDR3 bases are TGTGCCAGCAGTGAGGCAGGGGGATACAATGAGCAGTTCTTC. Variable domain in full (rest from reference TRBV2 and TRBJ2-1): EPEVTQTPSHQVTQMGQEVILRCVPISNHLYFYWYRQILGQKVEFLVSFYNNEISEKSEIFDDQFSVERPDGSNFTLKIRSTKLEDSAMYFCASSEAGGYNEQFFGPGTRLTVL.

This rearrangement joins TRBV5-1 to TRBJ2-7, with TRBD2 matching over 14 bases. This CDR3 is 14 amino acids long. The germline gives CDR1 SGHRS, CDR2 YFSETQ. V dropped 4 bases and J dropped 6; count of bases not matched to a gene: 3. CDR3 in DNA: TGCGCCAGCAGCAACGGACTAGCGGGAGGCGAGCAGTACTTC. This sequence encodes CASSNGLAGGEQYF.

The chain links TRBV6-1 to TRBJ1-4; D remains unclear. This CDR3 contains 15 residues. Germline values: CDR1 MNHNS, CDR2 SASEGT. The V end lost 0 bases, the J end lost 6 bases, and 11 bases lay between the germline ends. CDR3 region: CASSEAPFSDEKLFF. The CDR3 DNA follows: TGTGCCAGCAGTGAAGCGCCCTTCAGTGATGAAAAACTGTTTTTT.

This clone showed up just a few times. V usage is TRBV6-1 and J usage is TRBJ2-1; the match to TRBD2 covers 7 bases. V was clipped by 3 bases and J by 1 base; unmatched bases: 3. The germline gives CDR1 MNHNS, CDR2 SASEGT. The CDR3 extends over 15 amino acids. CDR3 residues: CASSEAGVSYNEQFF. In nucleotides, the CDR3 is TGTGCCAGCAGTGAGGCGGGAGTTTCCTACAATGAGCAGTTCTTC.

The chain joins TRBV2 to TRBJ2-5; possibly TRBD1 for D (6 bases). V was shortened by 4 bases and J by 6 bases, with 18 bases between the two germline ends. From germline, CDR1 is SNHLY and CDR2 FYNNEI. The length of the CDR3 is 15 residues. The CDR3 region has the DNA TGTGCCAGCAGTGCACAGGGATCACCCAAAAAGACCCAGTACTTC. Amino acids: CASSAQGSPKKTQYF.

This clone was seen once. The chain uses TRBV28 and TRBJ1-6; TRBD1 matches 9 bases. There are 17 residues in the CDR3. Germline CDR1 is MDHEN and CDR2 is SYDVKM. J was trimmed by 4 bases and V by 5 bases; bases with no gene match: 9. CDR3 DNA: TGTGCCAGCAGTCCTCGGACAGGGGTAGGGTATAATTCACCCCTCCACTTT. Translation gives CASSPRTGVGYNSPLHF.

This chain uses TRBV4-3 with TRBJ2-6; D gene ambiguous. The ends were cut back, 0 bases at V and 2 bases at J, with 8 bases in the middle. Germline CDR1 reads LGHNA; CDR2 reads YSLEER. This CDR3 is built from 16 residues. The CDR3 nucleotides are TGCGCCAGCAGCCAAGACTCGAGCCCTGGGGCCAACGTCCTGACTTTC. This codes for CASSQDSSPGANVLTF.

The genes are TRBV4-3 and TRBJ2-7; TRBD2 matches at 8 bases. The V segment lost 0 bases and the J segment 0 bases; nucleotides outside the gene matches: 4. The germline V gene has CDR1 LGHNA and CDR2 YSLEER. The length of the CDR3 is 16 residues. The CDR3 here is CASSQDASGGSYEQYF. In nucleotides, the CDR3 is TGCGCCAGCAGCCAAGACGCCAGCGGGGGCTCCTACGAGCAGTACTTC.

V and J are TRBV19 and TRBJ2-7; possibly TRBD2 for D (6 bases). V was clipped by 3 bases and J by 3 bases, with 12 bases between them. The CDR3 consists of 14 residues. Per germline, CDR1 LNHDA and CDR2 SQIVND (reference sequence). CDR3 protein: CASSMGLAVYEQYF. CDR3 DNA: TGTGCCAGTAGTATGGGGTTAGCGGTCTACGAGCAGTACTTC.

The chain has TRBV19 and TRBJ1-5; D unresolved. CDR1 and CDR2 (germline): LNHDA, SQIVND (reference sequence). There are 14 residues in the CDR3. The V gene lost 5 bases and the J gene lost 2 bases, with 10 bases spanning the gap. For the CDR3, the DNA is TGTGCCAGTAGTCCCCACCGGGGCAATCAGCCCCAGCATTTT. Its protein is CASSPHRGNQPQHF.

J is TRBJ2-1 and V is TRBV29-1; no clear D. Trimming left V 3 bases short and J 8 bases short, with 14 bases between. CDR1 SQVTM and CDR2 ANQGSEA come from the germline V gene. The CDR3 extends over 13 amino acids. The CDR3 DNA is TGCAGCGTTGATGTTCGGGTCTGGGATGAGCAGTTCTTC. The encoded protein is CSVDVRVWDEQFF.

This clone was observed a single time. The V and J genes are TRBV11-2 and TRBJ2-7; 9 bases are shared with TRBD1. The length of the CDR3 is 14 residues. After removal of 4 bases from V and 3 bases from J, the junction contained 4 bases not matched to a gene. Germline CDR1 SGHAT, CDR2 FQNNGV. DNA for the CDR3: TGTGCCAGCAGCTCCCGGGACAGGGACTACGAGCAGTACTTC. Translating gives CASSSRDRDYEQYF.

V usage is TRBV5-1 and J usage is TRBJ1-1; TRBD1 is a possible D gene (6 bases). The CDR3 extends over 15 amino acids. V was trimmed by 3 bases and J by 2 bases, leaving 14 bases between them. Germline lookup yields CDR1 SGHRS and CDR2 YFSETQ. The CDR3: CASSSTIRGNTEAFF. The CDR3 DNA follows: TGCGCCAGCAGCTCAACAATCAGGGGAAACACTGAAGCTTTCTTT.

The chain uses TRBV27 and TRBJ1-2; 7 bases map to TRBD1. After removal of 3 bases from V and 8 bases from J, the junction contained 6 bases not matched to a gene. Germline-derived CDR1 and CDR2 are MNHEY and SMNVEV (reference sequence). The CDR3 is 13 amino acids. The CDR3 DNA sequence: TGTGCCAGCAGTTTTGGAGGGGGCGACGGCTACACCTTC. Translated, it gives CASSFGGGDGYTF.

J is TRBJ2-3 and V is TRBV10-3; D unclear. This CDR3 has 15 residues. Trimming shortened V by 2 bases and J by 5 bases, and 14 bases separated the two germline ends. Germline V CDR1 and CDR2: ENHRY, SYGVKD. This CDR3 reads CAISENEAPRDTQYF. CDR3 in DNA: TGTGCCATCAGTGAGAATGAGGCCCCGAGAGATACGCAGTATTTT.

This clone was counted a few times. V usage is TRBV30 and J usage is TRBJ1-1, with D maybe TRBD1 (5 bases). Germline V lookup: CDR1 GTSNPN, CDR2 SVGIG (reference sequence). The CDR3 has 13 amino acids. V was clipped by 1 base and J by 0 bases, with 6 bases between them. The CDR3 DNA follows: TGTGCCTGGAGTGAACAGGTGAACACTGAAGCTTTCTTT. This sequence encodes CAWSEQVNTEAFF.

V gene TRBV21-1 combines with J gene TRBJ2-7; the table assigns TRBD2, which was not confirmed against the DNA. TRBV21-1 is given as a pseudogene. This CDR3 region has 18 residues. The CDR3 reads CASKSRLAGGPTTYEQYF. The CDR3 DNA reads as TGTGCCAGCAAGTCCAGACTAGCGGGAGGCCCTACCACCTACGAGCAGTACTTC.

A remark on this clone: The sample has other DNA sequences that encode this CDR3 too. This chain connects TRBV3-1 (or the pseudogene TRBV3-2) to TRBJ1-1; tentative D call: TRBD1 (6 bases). The V end was cut by 1 base, the J end by 3 bases, with 12 bases between. Germline values: CDR1 LGHDT, CDR2 YNNKEL (reference sequence). CDR3 length: 15 residues. CDR3 protein: CASSQVGGADTEAFF. The CDR3 nucleotides read TGTGCCAGCAGCCAAGTGGGGGGGGCCGACACTGAAGCTTTCTTT.

V and J are TRBV6-2 or TRBV6-3 and TRBJ1-5; D gene uncertain. The CDR3 is 17 residues long. Per the germline V gene, CDR1 is MNHEY and CDR2 is SVGEGT. The germline V and J ends were trimmed by 0 bases and 6 bases, with 18 bases remaining between them. CDR3 sequence: CASSYSNVGADGQPQHF. The CDR3 DNA reads as TGTGCCAGCAGTTACTCGAATGTGGGAGCAGACGGTCAGCCCCAGCATTTT.

The CDR3 region is CATSSLAGGGNEQFF. CDR3 sequence (DNA): TGTGCCACTTCTTCACTAGCGGGAGGGGGAAATGAGCAGTTCTTC. The chain employs TRBV27 and TRBJ2-1; 13 bases are shared with TRBD2. Germline V gene sequence: CDR1 MNHEY, CDR2 SMNVEV (reference sequence). The CDR3 has 15 residues. Unmatched junction bases numbered 10, after V lost 10 bases and J lost 7 bases.

The J gene is TRBJ1-5, the V gene TRBV5-6; a weak D match, TRBD1 (5 bases). V shed 4 bases and J shed 2 bases, with 10 bases lying between them. CDR1 and CDR2 (germline): SGHDT, YYEEEE. The CDR3 has 14 residues. CDR3 sequence: CASSNWGGNQPQHF. As DNA, the CDR3 is TGTGCCAGCAGCAACTGGGGGGGCAATCAGCCCCAGCATTTT.

In DNA form, the CDR3 reads TGTGCCAGCAGCTTAGAGGAGGGAGCTAGCGGGGTTTTTAGCTCCTACAATGAGCAGTTCTTC. Its translation: CASSLEEGASGVFSSYNEQFF. The rearrangement uses TRBV7-8 and TRBJ2-1; 9 bases match TRBD2. Trimming at V came to 1 base and at J to 0 bases, leaving 16 bases not matched to a gene. Germline V gives CDR1 SGHVS, CDR2 FQNEAQ. CDR3 length equals 21 residues.

This clone was seen a handful of times. The genes are TRBV27 and TRBJ1-1, with 7 bases that match TRBD1. The CDR3 length is 15 residues. Germline CDR1 and CDR2: MNHEY and SMNVEV (reference sequence). After removal of 5 bases from V and 4 bases from J, the junction contained 10 bases not matched to a gene. For the CDR3, the DNA is TGTGCCAGCAGTCCCTGGGGGGCAGGGGGCACTGAAGCTTTCTTT. Translated: CASSPWGAGGTEAFF.

This chain links TRBV7-2 with TRBJ2-3, with a weak D call TRBD2 (7 bases). The CDR3 extends over 16 amino acids. V was pared by 1 base and J by 3 bases, with 14 bases between. CDR1 SGHTA and CDR2 FQGNSA come from the germline V gene. CDR3 DNA: TGTGCCAGCAGCTTAGGGGGTAGGGGGGGAACAGATACGCAGTATTTT. This sequence encodes CASSLGGRGGTDTQYF.

This clone showed up just once. V is TRBV6-1 and J is TRBJ1-3; D is perhaps TRBD1 (6 bases). Trimming took 3 bases from V and 1 from J, leaving 13 bases between them. The CDR3 is made up of 16 amino acids. Germline V gene data show CDR1 as MNHNS and CDR2 as SASEGT. In DNA, the CDR3 is TGTGCCAGCAGTGAGCCGGGACAAGCTTCTGGAAACACCATATATTTT. It translates to CASSEPGQASGNTIYF.